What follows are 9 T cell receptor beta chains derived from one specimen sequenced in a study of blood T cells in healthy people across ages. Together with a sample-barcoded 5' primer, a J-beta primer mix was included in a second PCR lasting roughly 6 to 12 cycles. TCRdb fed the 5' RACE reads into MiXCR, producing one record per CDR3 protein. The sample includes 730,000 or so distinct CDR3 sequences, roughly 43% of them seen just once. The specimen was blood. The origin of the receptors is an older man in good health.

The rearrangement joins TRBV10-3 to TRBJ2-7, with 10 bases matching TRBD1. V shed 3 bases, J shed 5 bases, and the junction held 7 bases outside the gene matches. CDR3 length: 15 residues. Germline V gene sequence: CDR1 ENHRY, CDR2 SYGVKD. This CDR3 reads CAISDPGTGVDEQYF. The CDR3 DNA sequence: TGTGCCATCAGTGACCCCGGGACAGGGGTCGACGAGCAGTACTTC.

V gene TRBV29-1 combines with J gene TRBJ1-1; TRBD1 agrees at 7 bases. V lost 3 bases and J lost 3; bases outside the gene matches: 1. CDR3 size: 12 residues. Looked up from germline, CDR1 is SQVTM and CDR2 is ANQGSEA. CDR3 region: CSVDGTDTEAFF. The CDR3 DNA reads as TGCAGCGTTGACGGGACAGACACTGAAGCTTTCTTT.

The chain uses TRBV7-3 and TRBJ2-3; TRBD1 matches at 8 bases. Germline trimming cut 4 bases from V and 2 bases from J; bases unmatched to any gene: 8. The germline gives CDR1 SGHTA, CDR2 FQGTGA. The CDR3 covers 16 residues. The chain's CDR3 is CASSSPTGALTDTQYF. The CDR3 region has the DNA TGTGCCAGCAGCTCTCCGACAGGGGCACTCACAGATACGCAGTATTTT.

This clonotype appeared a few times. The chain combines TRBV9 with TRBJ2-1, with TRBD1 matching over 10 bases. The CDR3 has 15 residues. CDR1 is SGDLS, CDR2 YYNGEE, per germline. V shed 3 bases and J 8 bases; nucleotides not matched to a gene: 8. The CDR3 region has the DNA TGTGCCAGCAGCGCAGATGACAGGGGGCTGGATGAGCAGTTCTTC. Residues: CASSADDRGLDEQFF.

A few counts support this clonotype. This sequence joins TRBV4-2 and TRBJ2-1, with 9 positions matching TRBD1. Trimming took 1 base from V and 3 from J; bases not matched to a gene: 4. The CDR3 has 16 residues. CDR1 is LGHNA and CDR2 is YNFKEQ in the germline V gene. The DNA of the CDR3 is TGTGCCAGCAGCCAAGCCGGGACAGGGCGCTACAATGAGCAGTTCTTC. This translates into CASSQAGTGRYNEQFF.

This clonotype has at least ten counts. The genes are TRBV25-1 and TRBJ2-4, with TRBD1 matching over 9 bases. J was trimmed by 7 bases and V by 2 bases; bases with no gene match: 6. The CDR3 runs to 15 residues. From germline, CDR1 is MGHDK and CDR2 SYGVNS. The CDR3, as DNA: TGTGCCAGCAGTGAAGGCCTTGGACAGGGGAACATTCAGTACTTC. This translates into CASSEGLGQGNIQYF. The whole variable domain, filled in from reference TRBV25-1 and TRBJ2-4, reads EADIYQTPRYLVIGTGKKITLECSQTMGHDKMYWYQQDPGMELHLIHYSYGVNSTEKGDLSSESTVSRIRTEHFPLTLESARPSHTSQYLCASSEGLGQGNIQYFGAGTRLSVL.

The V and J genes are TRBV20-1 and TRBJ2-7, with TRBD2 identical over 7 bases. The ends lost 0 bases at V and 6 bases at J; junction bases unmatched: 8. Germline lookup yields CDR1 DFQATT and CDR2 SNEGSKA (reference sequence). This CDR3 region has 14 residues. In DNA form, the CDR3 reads TGCAGTGCTAGAGATTCGGGGGGATCCGGCGAGCAGTACTTC. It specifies CSARDSGGSGEQYF.

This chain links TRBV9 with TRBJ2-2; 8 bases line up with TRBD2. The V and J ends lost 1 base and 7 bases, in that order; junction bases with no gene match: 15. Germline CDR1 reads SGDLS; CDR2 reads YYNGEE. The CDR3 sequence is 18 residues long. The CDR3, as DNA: TGTGCCAGCAGCGTATCGTTATCCGGGACTAGTATCAGCGGGGAGCTGTTTTTT. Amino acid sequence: CASSVSLSGTSISGELFF.

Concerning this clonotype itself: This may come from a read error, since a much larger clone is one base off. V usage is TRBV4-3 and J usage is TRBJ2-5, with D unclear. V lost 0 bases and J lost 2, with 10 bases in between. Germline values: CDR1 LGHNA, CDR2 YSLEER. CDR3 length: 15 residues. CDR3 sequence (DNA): TGCGCCAGCAGCCAAGAACGTGGGGTACAAGAGACCCAGTACTTC. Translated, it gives CASSQERGVQETQYF.